These 17 T cell receptor beta chains were sequenced from one sample in a study of lymphopenia after photon versus proton radiotherapy. Clones were read by immunoSEQ multiplex PCR, and TCRdb kept only the in-frame ones, dropping some. The table records about 29,000 clones, over 80% of them present only once. The sample was peripheral blood, taken from a patient treated with proton-based radiotherapy. The receptors stem from a woman aged 55 to 70 with cholangiocarcinoma. Some clones in this sample may be carry-over from other donors' samples.

The V call is TRBV7-9, the J call TRBJ2-2; 11 nucleotides align to TRBD1. The germline V gene has CDR1 SEHNR and CDR2 FQNEAQ (reference sequence). There are 16 residues in the CDR3. V lost 3 bases and J lost 4; bases outside the gene matches: 4. The CDR3: CASSFLGTGGTGELFF. DNA of the CDR3: TGTGCCAGCAGCTTTCTCGGGACAGGGGGCACCGGGGAGCTGTTTTTT.

The rearrangement uses TRBV5-1 and TRBJ1-4; D unresolved. Germline V gives CDR1 SGHRS, CDR2 YFSETQ. V lost 0 bases, J lost 2 bases, and 8 bases lay in between. The CDR3 has 15 residues. CDR3 protein: CASSLVGRTNEKLFF. As DNA, the CDR3 is TGCGCCAGCAGCTTGGTAGGACGTACTAATGAAAAACTGTTTTTT.

The rearrangement uses TRBV10-2 and TRBJ1-3, with TRBD1 identical over 8 bases. Germline assignment: CDR1 WSHSY and CDR2 SAAADI. With V trimmed by 6 bases and J by 2 bases, 6 bases remained unmatched. The CDR3 consists of 15 residues. The CDR3 is CASRSGQGPGNTIYF. Here the CDR3 DNA reads TGCGCCAGCAGATCCGGACAGGGACCTGGAAACACCATATATTTT.

This clone was observed a single time. The chain combines TRBV4-1 with TRBJ1-4, with a possible D match to TRBD1 (5 bases). This CDR3 is built from 16 residues. Between the trimmed V and J ends, which lost 4 bases and 1 base, there was a span of 13 bases. Germline V gives CDR1 MGHRA, CDR2 YSYEKL. CDR3 loop: CASSREGTVTNEKLFF. In nucleotides, the CDR3 is TGCGCCAGCAGCCGAGAAGGGACTGTAACTAATGAAAAACTGTTTTTT.

CDR3 nucleotide sequence: TGTGCCAGCAGCTTTGCCCCCGGGACAGGGGGGGCTAGGTTGGAGACCCAGTACTTC. Its protein is CASSFAPGTGGARLETQYF. The chain couples TRBV5-8 to TRBJ2-5; TRBD1 matches 11 bases. The CDR3 spans 19 residues. In germline, CDR1 is SGHTS, CDR2 YDEGEE. The junction had 17 bases not matched to a gene; V was cut back by 2 bases and J by 5 bases.

The V and J genes are TRBV11-2 and TRBJ2-3; TRBD1 agrees at 9 bases. Germline lookup yields CDR1 SGHAT and CDR2 FQNNGV. V was pared by 7 bases and J by 2 bases, with 13 bases of the junction left unmatched. The CDR3 covers 17 residues. The CDR3, as DNA: TGTGCCAGCACCCACAGGGGGCGACAGGGCGCCACAGATACGCAGTATTTT. It codes for CASTHRGRQGATDTQYF.

A few counts support this clone. The chain employs TRBV7-2 and TRBJ2-1; 8 positions agree with TRBD1. Germline V gene sequence: CDR1 SGHTA, CDR2 FQGNSA. This CDR3 has 15 amino acids. The junction had 10 bases not matched to a gene; V was cut back by 3 bases and J by 9 bases. Here the CDR3 DNA reads TGTGCCAGCAGCTTTTCCCACAGGGGGTACGGTGAGCAGTTCTTC. Protein sequence: CASSFSHRGYGEQFF. Using reference TRBV7-2 and TRBJ2-1 for the parts outside the CDR3, the full variable domain is GAGVSQSPSNKVTEKGKDVELRCDPISGHTALYWYRQSLGQGLEFLIYFQGNSAPDKSGLPSDRFSAERTGGSVSTLTIQRTQQEDSAVYLCASSFSHRGYGEQFFGPGTRLTVL.

V gene TRBV11-3 combines with J gene TRBJ2-2; TRBD2 might be the D (5 bases). Germline CDR1 SGHNT, CDR2 YENEEA. Between the trimmed V and J ends, which lost 4 bases and 7 bases, there was a span of 16 bases. This CDR3 has 15 amino acids. Written as DNA, the CDR3 is TGTGCCAGCAGCTCCGGACGGGTTCGGGGCGGGGAGCTGTTTTTT. Protein sequence: CASSSGRVRGGELFF.

The chain uses TRBV5-1 and TRBJ2-2; the D gene is possibly TRBD1 (6 bases). Germline V gives CDR1 SGHRS, CDR2 YFSETQ. V was shortened by 4 bases and J by 5 bases, with 9 bases between the two germline ends. CDR3 length equals 13 residues. The CDR3 sequence: CASSPDRTGELFF. CDR3 in DNA: TGCGCCAGCAGCCCCGACAGGACCGGGGAGCTGTTTTTT.

The rearrangement links TRBV10-3 to TRBJ1-2, with D uncertain. The CDR3 length is 13 residues. Germline-derived CDR1 and CDR2 are ENHRY and SYGVKD. V lost 7 bases to trimming and J lost 1 base, with 10 bases between them. Written as DNA, the CDR3 is TGTGCCATCACCAAGGACGGTAACTATGGCTACACCTTC. This codes for CAITKDGNYGYTF.

The rearrangement joins TRBV29-1 to TRBJ1-3; D ambiguous. The CDR3 is 13 amino acids. The germline CDR1 and CDR2 sequences are SQVTM and ANQGSEA. Trimming left V 4 bases short and J 2 bases short, with 9 bases between. The CDR3 region is CSVVGLTGNTIYF. CDR3 nucleotides: TGCAGCGTTGTTGGGTTAACTGGAAACACCATATATTTT.

The CDR3 DNA is TGTGCCAGCAACCGGGGACAATCAAATCGGGGTAACACTGAAGCTTTCTTT. It translates to CASNRGQSNRGNTEAFF. The chain is built from TRBV19 and TRBJ1-1; TRBD1 is a possible D gene (6 bases). Germline-derived CDR1 and CDR2 are LNHDA and SQIVND (reference sequence). The CDR3 runs 17 residues. V lost 9 bases, J lost 2 bases, and 25 bases lay in between.

The V and J genes are TRBV19 and TRBJ1-2, with 8 bases that match TRBD1. V dropped 3 bases and J dropped 4; count of bases not matched to a gene: 10. CDR3 length: 16 residues. Germline CDR1 is LNHDA and CDR2 is SQIVND (reference sequence). CDR3 sequence (DNA): TGTGCCAGTAGTATGGACGGAGGACAGGGCTCCTATGGCTACACCTTC. This translates into CASSMDGGQGSYGYTF.

This chain links TRBV2 with TRBJ2-7, with 8 bases matching TRBD2. The length of the CDR3 is 16 residues. Germline CDR1 is SNHLY and CDR2 is FYNNEI. Trimming removed 6 bases from V and 0 bases from J; junction bases left unmatched: 10. The CDR3 DNA is TGTGCCAGCAGCCGAAAAGCGGGGGTCCTCTCCTACGAGCAGTACTTC. It is translated as CASSRKAGVLSYEQYF.

As regards this clone: The missing conserved phenylalanine or tryptophan at the end of this CDR3 makes a read error likely. This rearrangement joins TRBV7-2 to TRBJ1-5, with D unresolved. Germline values: CDR1 SGHTA, CDR2 FQGNSA. The CDR3 contains 12 residues. Between the trimmed V and J ends, which lost 4 bases and 7 bases, there was a span of 8 bases. CDR3 in DNA: TGTGCCAGCAGCTCAGAGCACCAGCCCCAGCATCTT. Translating gives CASSSEHQPQHL.

This chain connects TRBV5-1 to TRBJ1-1, with D hard to call. With 4 bases removed from V and 0 bases from J, the gap between germline ends came to 7 bases. The CDR3 covers 13 residues. Germline loops: CDR1 SGHRS, CDR2 YFSETQ. CDR3 coding DNA: TGCGCCAGCAGCCCGCGACTGAACACTGAAGCTTTCTTT. Translated, it gives CASSPRLNTEAFF.

The chain couples TRBV18 to TRBJ1-2, with a possible D match to TRBD1 (6 bases). The CDR3 extends over 14 amino acids. V gave up 3 bases and J gave up 7 bases, with 15 bases separating them. Looked up from germline, CDR1 is KGHSH and CDR2 is LQKENI. CDR3 DNA sequence: TGTGCCAGCTCACCGGGGGGCGAAGGTTTTGGCTACACCTTC. This encodes CASSPGGEGFGYTF. Using reference TRBV18 and TRBJ1-2 for the parts outside the CDR3, the full variable domain is NAGVMQNPRHLVRRRGQEARLRCSPMKGHSHVYWYRQLPEEGLKFMVYLQKENIIDESGMPKERFSAEFPKEGPSILRIQQVVRGDSAAYFCASSPGGEGFGYTFGSGTRLTVV.